This T cell receptor (beta chain) originates from a study of cytomegalovirus exposure and HLA in healthy donors. Study-level results: The authors confirmed in vitro that a few CMV-associated chains were specific for CMV antigens.

The PCR used 60 Vbeta and 13 Jbeta primers. Only in-frame clones appear in the TCRdb table, and some are missing; sequencing was by immunoSEQ multiplex PCR. Of 130,000 to 150,000 clones in the sample, 79% were seen once. As regards this clone: Its antigen is undetermined.

The sample taken for sequencing was PBMCs. This clonotype originated in a woman aged 40 to 49 in good health and CMV-seropositive.

The CDR3 sequence: CASSESGTRGETQYF. CDR3 nucleotide sequence: TGTGCCAGCAGTGAATCAGGGACTAGGGGGGAGACCCAGTACTTC. The genes are TRBV25-1 and TRBJ2-5, with 8 bases that match TRBD2. Per the germline V gene, CDR1 is MGHDK and CDR2 is SYGVNS. The CDR3 is 15 residues long. Germline trimming cut 1 base from V and 5 bases from J; bases unmatched to any gene: 6.